The entry below describes one T cell receptor beta chain. Its antigen is unidentified. Being one base from a much bigger clone, this may be a read error. Investigators profiled TCR beta VDJ and CDR3 from genomic DNA template. TCRdb re-called the reads with MiXCR, one entry per CDR3 protein. The table shows hundreds of thousands of distinct CDR3 sequences, with approximately 56% occurring only once. The data stem from a study of CD8+CD57+ T cells in acquired aplastic anemia. Study context: The study obtained an average of 3.2 ug of DNA from sorted CD4+ and CD8+ cells. Regarding the study as a whole: Controls did not differ significantly from patients in CD8+ Simpson's diversity. The study identified roughly 29 CD8+ CDR3 sequences shared by patients and controls.

Germline V CDR1 and CDR2: SNHLY, FYNNEI. This CDR3 comprises 13 residues. Trimming removed 10 bases at V and 0 bases at J, with 13 bases between. Sequencing was done on a sample of sorted CD4+, CD8+, or CD8+CD57+ T cells (not recorded which) from PBMCs. The clonotype originates from a human donor with severe aplastic anemia or a healthy control (not recorded which). This chain joins TRBV2 and TRBJ2-7, with D unresolved. CDR3 sequence (DNA): TGTGCCACCAGGATACAGAGCTCCTACGAGCAGTACTTC. This gives the protein CATRIQSSYEQYF. Full variable domain (missing parts from reference TRBV2 and TRBJ2-7): EPEVTQTPSHQVTQMGQEVILRCVPISNHLYFYWYRQILGQKVEFLVSFYNNEISEKSEIFDDQFSVERPDGSNFTLKIRSTKLEDSAMYFCATRIQSSYEQYFGPGTRLTVT.